This T cell receptor beta chain was recovered during a study of human T cells and chemical hapten exposure. The CDR3 consists of 12 residues. Trimming cost V 4 bases and J 5 bases, with 9 bases left between them. Germline CDR1 reads SGHRS; CDR2 reads YFSETQ. One entry per CDR3 protein results from TCRdb running MiXCR on the RACE reads. Of 85,000 to 90,000 distinct CDR3 sequences in the sample, 8% to 10% are singletons; the top ten hold roughly 4%. This clonotype showed up many times. Time point indicated: pre-sensitization, week 0. Treatment given: therapeutic diphenylcyclopropenone sensitization with weekly scalp DPC.

The chain links TRBV5-1 to TRBJ2-5; no clear D. The sequencing here drew on whole blood, taken in connection with sensitization to the hapten diphenylcyclopropenone (DPC). This receptor was taken from a woman in her forties with alopecia areata. Some clones in this sample may be carry-over from other donors' samples. The CDR3 protein is CASSVSFETQYF. In DNA form, the CDR3 reads TGCGCCAGCAGCGTGAGCTTCGAGACCCAGTACTTC.